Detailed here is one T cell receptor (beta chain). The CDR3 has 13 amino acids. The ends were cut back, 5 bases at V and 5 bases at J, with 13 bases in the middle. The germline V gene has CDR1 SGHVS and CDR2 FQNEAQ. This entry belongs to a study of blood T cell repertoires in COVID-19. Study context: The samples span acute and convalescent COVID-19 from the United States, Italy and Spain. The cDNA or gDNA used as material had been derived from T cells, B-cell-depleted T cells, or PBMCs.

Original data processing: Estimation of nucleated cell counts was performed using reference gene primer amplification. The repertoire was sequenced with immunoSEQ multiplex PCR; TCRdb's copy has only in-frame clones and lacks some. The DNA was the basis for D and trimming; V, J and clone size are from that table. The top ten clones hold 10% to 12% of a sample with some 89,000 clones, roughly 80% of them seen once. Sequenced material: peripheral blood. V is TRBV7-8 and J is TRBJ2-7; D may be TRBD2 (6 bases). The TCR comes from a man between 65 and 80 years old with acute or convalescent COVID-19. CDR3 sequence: CASSATRGNEQYF. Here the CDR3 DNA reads TGTGCCAGCAGCGCGACTAGGGGCAACGAGCAGTACTTC.